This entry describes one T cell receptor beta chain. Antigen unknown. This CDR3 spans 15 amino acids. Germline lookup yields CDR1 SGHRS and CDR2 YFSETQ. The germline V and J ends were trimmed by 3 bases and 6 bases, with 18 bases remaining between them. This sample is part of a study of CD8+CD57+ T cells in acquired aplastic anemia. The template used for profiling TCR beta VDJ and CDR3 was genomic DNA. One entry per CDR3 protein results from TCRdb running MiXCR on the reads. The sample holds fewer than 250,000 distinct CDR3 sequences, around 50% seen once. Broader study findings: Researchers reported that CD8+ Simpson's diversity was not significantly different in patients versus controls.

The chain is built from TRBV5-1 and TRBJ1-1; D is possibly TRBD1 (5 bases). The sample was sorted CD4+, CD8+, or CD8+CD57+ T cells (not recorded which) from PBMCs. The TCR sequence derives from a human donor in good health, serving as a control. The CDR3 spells CASSYGLAGQSEAFF. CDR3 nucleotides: TGCGCCAGCAGCTACGGACTAGCGGGGCAGTCTGAAGCTTTCTTT.